A single sample is the source of the 14 T cell receptor beta chains below, sequenced in a study of blood T cell repertoires in COVID-19. Data came from immunoSEQ multiplex PCR; TCRdb stores just in-frame clones and leaves some out. The sample consists of 250,000 to 300,000 clones, roughly 90% of them appearing once. Material for sequencing was peripheral blood. These receptors were taken from a woman in her twenties or thirties with COVID-19, enrolled during active disease.

This clone has only one observation. J is TRBJ2-1 and V is TRBV10-3; D gene ambiguous. The CDR3 runs to 13 residues. Germline assignment: CDR1 ENHRY and CDR2 SYGVKD. V gave up 0 bases and J gave up 5 bases, with 5 bases separating them. CDR3 amino acids: CAISESSNNEQFF. The CDR3 DNA is TGTGCCATCAGTGAGTCGTCCAACAATGAGCAGTTCTTC.

The rearrangement links TRBV7-6 to TRBJ2-7; the match to TRBD2 covers 11 bases. The ends lost 1 base at V and 4 bases at J; junction bases unmatched: 6. The germline V gene has CDR1 SGHVS and CDR2 FNYEAQ. This CDR3 has 16 amino acids. The CDR3 DNA sequence: TGTGCCAGCAGCTTAGTCATTAGCGGGAGGGCTTACGAGCAGTACTTC. As protein: CASSLVISGRAYEQYF.

The chain couples TRBV7-6 to TRBJ2-3, with 8 positions matching TRBD1. The CDR3 extends over 14 amino acids. Looked up from germline, CDR1 is SGHVS and CDR2 is FNYEAQ. V trimming: 0 bases; J trimming: 4 bases; junction bases outside the gene matches: 0. CDR3 loop: CASSLARGPDTQYF. CDR3 coding DNA: TGTGCCAGCAGCTTAGCCAGGGGGCCAGATACGCAGTATTTT.

DNA for the CDR3: TGTGCCAGCAGCACGGGAGAGACCCAGTACTTC. This translates into CASSTGETQYF. The rearrangement links TRBV9 to TRBJ2-5; no clear D gene. With 4 bases removed from V and 4 bases from J, the gap between germline ends came to 5 bases. There are 11 residues in the CDR3. The germline V gene has CDR1 SGDLS and CDR2 YYNGEE.

Only one count was recorded for this clone. The chain employs TRBV29-1 and TRBJ2-7; 8 bases align to TRBD2. This CDR3 is built from 15 residues. Germline-derived CDR1 and CDR2 are SQVTM and ANQGSEA. Trimming took 5 bases from V and 3 from J; bases not matched to a gene: 12. CDR3 coding DNA: TGCAGCGTTTCCAGCGGAGGTAGCGGGAACTACGAGCAGTACTTC. Protein: CSVSSGGSGNYEQYF.

The V call is TRBV5-1, the J call TRBJ2-1; D gene uncertain. Germline values: CDR1 SGHRS, CDR2 YFSETQ. The CDR3 has 15 amino acids. The V end was cut by 0 bases, the J end by 0 bases, with 7 bases between. The CDR3 spells CASSLGGFSYNEQFF. DNA for the CDR3: TGCGCCAGCAGCTTGGGCGGTTTCTCCTACAATGAGCAGTTCTTC.

As concerns this clone: This specimen includes other DNA sequences encoding the same CDR3. The chain employs TRBV18 and TRBJ2-1; TRBD2 matches 10 bases. J gave up 0 bases and V 3 bases, and 2 bases lay outside the gene matches. This CDR3 spans 16 amino acids. CDR1 and CDR2 (germline): KGHSH, LQKENI. Written as DNA, the CDR3 is TGTGCCAGCTCACCTAGACTAGCGGGCTCCTACAATGAGCAGTTCTTC. It specifies CASSPRLAGSYNEQFF.

The chain combines TRBV11-2 with TRBJ2-2; D unresolved. Germline values: CDR1 SGHAT, CDR2 FQNNGV. V lost 5 bases and J 5 bases, leaving 6 bases between the germline ends. This CDR3 contains 12 residues. The CDR3: CASSPFTGELFF. Written as DNA, the CDR3 is TGTGCCAGCAGCCCGTTTACCGGGGAGCTGTTTTTT.

The chain recombines TRBV11-2 with TRBJ1-2; tentatively, D is TRBD1 (6 bases). V gave up 5 bases and J gave up 7 bases, with 11 bases separating them. This CDR3 has 12 amino acids. Germline CDR1 reads SGHAT; CDR2 reads FQNNGV. The CDR3 sequence is CASSAWTAGYTF. The CDR3 region has the DNA TGTGCCAGCAGCGCATGGACAGCTGGCTACACCTTC. Full variable domain (rest looked up from reference TRBV11-2 and TRBJ1-2): EAGVAQSPRYKIIEKRQSVAFWCNPISGHATLYWYQQILGQGPKLLIQFQNNGVVDDSQLPKDRFSAERLKGVDSTLKIQPAKLEDSAVYLCASSAWTAGYTFGSGTRLTVV.

This sequence joins TRBV2 and TRBJ1-2; 9 positions match TRBD1. Trimming cost V 5 bases and J 8 bases; bases outside gene matches: 6. The CDR3 runs to 13 residues. CDR1 is SNHLY and CDR2 is FYNNEI in the germline V gene. The CDR3 coding sequence is TGTGCCAGCAGTCGGACAGGGGTTCAAGGCTACACCTTC. It is translated as CASSRTGVQGYTF. Full variable domain (missing parts from reference TRBV2 and TRBJ1-2): EPEVTQTPSHQVTQMGQEVILRCVPISNHLYFYWYRQILGQKVEFLVSFYNNEISEKSEIFDDQFSVERPDGSNFTLKIRSTKLEDSAMYFCASSRTGVQGYTFGSGTRLTVV.

This clone occurred once. The CDR3 DNA is TGCAGTGCATTGGGACTCCGTGAGCAGTTCTTC. Translating gives CSALGLREQFF. The rearrangement joins TRBV20-1 to TRBJ2-1; D is possibly TRBD2 (6 bases). V dropped 6 bases and J dropped 9 bases, with 12 bases sitting between them. This CDR3 is built from 11 residues. Germline V CDR1 and CDR2: DFQATT, SNEGSKA (reference sequence).

This chain links TRBV6-6 with TRBJ1-5; the D gene is possibly TRBD1 (6 bases). The germline gives CDR1 MNHNY, CDR2 SVGAGI (reference sequence). Trimming left V 7 bases short and J 2 bases short, with 15 bases between. The CDR3 length is 15 residues. As DNA, the CDR3 is TGTGCCAGCACCCGGGGGGCGGCAGGCAATCAGCCCCAGCATTTT. As protein: CASTRGAAGNQPQHF.

CDR3 amino acids: CASSMRGVPETQYF. The CDR3 DNA reads as TGTGCCAGTAGTATGCGGGGGGTACCAGAGACCCAGTACTTC. The chain uses TRBV19 and TRBJ2-5; 8 positions match TRBD2. Per germline, CDR1 LNHDA and CDR2 SQIVND (reference sequence). Unmatched junction bases numbered 4, after V lost 3 bases and J lost 4 bases. The CDR3 contains 14 residues.

The chain joins TRBV24-1 to TRBJ2-6; the D gene is possibly TRBD1 (6 bases). The CDR3 runs 16 residues. The V end lost 5 bases, the J end lost 0 bases, and 10 bases lay between the germline ends. Per germline, CDR1 KGHDR and CDR2 SFDVKD. CDR3 protein: CATSGTESSGANVLTF. The CDR3 DNA follows: TGTGCCACCAGTGGGACAGAGAGCTCTGGGGCCAACGTCCTGACTTTC.